In this sample, the clone carrying this TCR beta chain turned up once. The data belong to a study of blood T cell repertoires in COVID-19. Study as a whole: In each case, the material was cDNA or gDNA derived from T cells, B-cell-depleted T cells, or PBMCs.

Produced via immunoSEQ multiplex PCR; TCRdb's table is partial and in-frame only. The sample holds 300,000 to 450,000 clones; about 85% are singletons and the top ten take roughly 3.9%. Sequenced sample: peripheral blood. This clonotype was obtained from a woman younger than 30 with acute or convalescent COVID-19.

The CDR3 region has the DNA TGTGCCAGCAGCGTAGCGGGGAAATACAATGAGCAGTTCTTC. It is translated as CASSVAGKYNEQFF. J is TRBJ2-1 and V is TRBV9; tentative D call: TRBD2 (5 bases). Per the germline V gene, CDR1 is SGDLS and CDR2 is YYNGEE. Trimming removed 0 bases at V and 4 bases at J, with 8 bases between. The CDR3 extends over 14 amino acids. Complete variable domain (other parts from reference TRBV9 and TRBJ2-1): DSGVTQTPKHLITATGQRVTLRCSPRSGDLSVYWYQQSLDQGLQFLIQYYNGEERAKGNILERFSAQQFPDLHSELNLSSLELGDSALYFCASSVAGKYNEQFFGPGTRLTVL.